Each of the 19 T cell receptor beta chains below was sequenced from the same sample in a study of siplizumab effects on memory and regulatory T cells. Data came from immunoSEQ multiplex PCR; TCRdb stores just in-frame clones and leaves some out. The sample lists 100,000 or so clones, around nine tenths occurring once. The sequenced sample consisted of non-Treg CD4+ T cells sorted from blood. These receptors originate from a human donor in good health.

Remarks on this clone: The same CDR3 also results from other DNA sequences found in this sample. The chain uses TRBV4-3 and TRBJ2-1; D might be TRBD2 (6 bases). The CDR3 extends over 15 amino acids. Germline CDR1 is LGHNA and CDR2 is YSLEER. Trimming left V 0 bases short and J 3 bases short, with 9 bases between. CDR3 sequence reads: CASSQDRGSYNEQFF. In DNA form, the CDR3 reads TGCGCCAGCAGCCAAGATCGGGGGAGCTACAATGAGCAGTTCTTC.

This sequence joins TRBV11-3 and TRBJ2-2; perhaps TRBD1 as D (7 bases). The V and J ends lost 5 bases and 3 bases respectively, with 16 bases between them. The CDR3 is made up of 16 amino acids. CDR1 is SGHNT, CDR2 YENEEA, per germline. For the CDR3, the DNA is TGTGCCAGCAGCCCATACTCCAGGGGGGACACCGGGGAGCTGTTTTTT. It encodes CASSPYSRGDTGELFF.

The chain has TRBV30 and TRBJ2-4; 7 nucleotides align to TRBD1. V lost 2 bases, J lost 8 bases, and 9 bases stayed unmatched. Germline CDR1 GTSNPN, CDR2 SVGIG (reference sequence). The CDR3 totals 14 residues. As DNA, the CDR3 is TGTGCCTGGAGTCCTACAGGGGTGCGGGACATTCAGTACTTC. This sequence encodes CAWSPTGVRDIQYF. Complete variable domain (other parts from reference TRBV30 and TRBJ2-4): SQTIHQWPATLVQPVGSPLSLECTVEGTSNPNLYWYRQAAGRGLQLLFYSVGIGQISSEVPQNLSASRPQDRQFILSSKKLLLSDSGFYLCAWSPTGVRDIQYFGAGTRLSVL.

This chain uses TRBV5-8 with TRBJ2-2, with 7 bases identical to TRBD1. CDR3 length: 13 residues. CDR1 and CDR2 from the germline V gene are SGHTS and YDEGEE. The V gene end was trimmed by 4 bases and the J gene end by 7 bases; junction bases not matched to a gene: 4. The chain's CDR3 is CASSQTGLGELFF. The CDR3 DNA sequence: TGTGCCAGCAGCCAGACAGGGCTCGGGGAGCTGTTTTTT.

V and J are TRBV4-2 and TRBJ2-1, with 12 bases matching TRBD2. The CDR3 spans 16 residues. CDR1 LGHNA and CDR2 YNFKEQ come from the germline V gene. J gave up 4 bases and V 4 bases, and 5 bases lay outside the gene matches. CDR3 residues: CASSRLAGGSYNEQFF. In DNA form, the CDR3 reads TGTGCCAGCAGCCGTCTAGCGGGAGGGAGTTACAATGAGCAGTTCTTC.

The chain uses TRBV19 and TRBJ2-7; weak D call: TRBD1 (6 bases). The CDR3 loop spans 15 amino acids. The V end was cut by 3 bases, the J end by 0 bases, with 12 bases between. Per germline, CDR1 LNHDA and CDR2 SQIVND (reference sequence). DNA of the CDR3: TGTGCCAGTAGTATGTTAGGACAGAACTCCTACGAGCAGTACTTC. It codes for CASSMLGQNSYEQYF.

The CDR3 coding sequence is TGTGCCAGCAGTTCTACAGGGGGCTCTGGGGCCAACGTCCTGACTTTC. Translating it yields CASSSTGGSGANVLTF. J is TRBJ2-6 and V is TRBV28, with 8 bases aligning to TRBD1. The germline V gene encodes CDR1 MDHEN and CDR2 SYDVKM. V lost 4 bases to trimming and J lost 0 bases; unmatched junction nucleotides: 2. The CDR3 has 16 residues.

This clone appeared a single time. The CDR3 nucleotides read TGTGCCAGCAGCTTAGCGGCGAGGACGGTCTACGAGCAGTACTTC. It encodes CASSLAARTVYEQYF. This chain connects TRBV7-2 to TRBJ2-7; no firm D call. The V end lost 0 bases, the J end lost 3 bases, and 12 bases lay between the germline ends. Germline V CDR1 and CDR2: SGHTA, FQGNSA. The CDR3 totals 15 residues.

The gene calls are TRBV7-6 and TRBJ2-2; TRBD2 is a possible D gene (5 bases). V was shortened by 3 bases and J by 4 bases, with 9 bases between the two germline ends. CDR3 size: 14 residues. CDR1 and CDR2 (germline): SGHVS, FNYEAQ. The CDR3 DNA sequence: TGTGCCAGCAGCTTTGGCCGGGGCACCGGGGAGCTGTTTTTT. As protein: CASSFGRGTGELFF.

The chain combines TRBV28 with TRBJ1-1, with D perhaps matching TRBD1 (5 bases). Germline lookup yields CDR1 MDHEN and CDR2 SYDVKM. The CDR3 contains 14 residues. The V and J ends lost 4 bases and 4 bases respectively, with 13 bases between them. The DNA of the CDR3 is TGTGCCAGCAGTTCCGTGGGGGGAGGCACTGAAGCTTTCTTT. Translation: CASSSVGGGTEAFF.

The chain links TRBV7-9 to TRBJ2-3; D not resolved. Trimming took off 1 base at V and 6 bases at J, with 2 bases between the two ends. Germline loops: CDR1 SEHNR, CDR2 FQNEAQ (reference sequence). The CDR3 is 11 amino acids. CDR3 DNA: TGTGCCAGCAGCTTAGAGGATACGCAGTATTTT. Its protein product is CASSLEDTQYF.

The chain is built from TRBV29-1 and TRBJ2-1; no clear D gene. Germline V gives CDR1 SQVTM, CDR2 ANQGSEA. Trimming shortened V by 8 bases and J by 4 bases, and 12 bases separated the two germline ends. The CDR3 totals 12 residues. CDR3 DNA: TGCAGCCCCCGAGGCCAGTACAATGAGCAGTTCTTC. Amino acid sequence: CSPRGQYNEQFF.

This clone was observed a handful of times. V and J are TRBV28 and TRBJ1-2, with TRBD1 as a possible D gene (6 bases). V was clipped by 6 bases and J by 8 bases, with 16 bases between them. The length of the CDR3 is 13 residues. Germline CDR1 MDHEN, CDR2 SYDVKM. CDR3 in amino acids: CASRQQGPLGYTF. The CDR3 nucleotides are TGTGCCAGCAGACAACAGGGCCCGCTGGGCTACACCTTC.

This chain joins TRBV5-5 and TRBJ2-1; 10 positions agree with TRBD2. CDR3 size: 19 residues. Trimming removed 4 bases from V and 0 bases from J; junction bases left unmatched: 13. CDR1 and CDR2 (germline): SGHKS, YYEKEE (reference sequence). The DNA for the CDR3 is TGTGCCAGCAGCCTGGGGTCGGATAGCGGGAGGAGCTCCTACAATGAGCAGTTCTTC. This encodes CASSLGSDSGRSSYNEQFF. The whole variable domain, filled in from reference TRBV5-5 and TRBJ2-1, reads DAGVTQSPTHLIKTRGQQVTLRCSPISGHKSVSWYQQVLGQGPQFIFQYYEKEERGRGNFPDRFSARQFPNYSSELNVNALLLGDSALYLCASSLGSDSGRSSYNEQFFGPGTRLTVL.

The rearrangement links TRBV18 to TRBJ2-5; a weak D match, TRBD1 (6 bases). V shed 6 bases and J shed 7 bases, with 24 bases lying between them. Germline assignment: CDR1 KGHSH and CDR2 LQKENI. CDR3 length equals 16 residues. The CDR3 is CASSDGGHPKSWTQYF. The CDR3, as DNA: TGTGCCAGCTCCGATGGGGGACACCCAAAATCTTGGACCCAGTACTTC.

The chain employs TRBV4-1 and TRBJ2-2, with D possibly matching TRBD2 (5 bases). Germline CDR1 MGHRA, CDR2 YSYEKL. The CDR3 spans 16 residues. The V end was cut by 4 bases, the J end by 3 bases, with 15 bases between. The CDR3 region is CASSPQDGRDTGELFF. As DNA, the CDR3 is TGCGCCAGCAGCCCCCAGGACGGGCGGGACACCGGGGAGCTGTTTTTT.

This clone was counted once. The chain uses TRBV20-1 and TRBJ2-1; a possible D gene is TRBD2 (6 bases). V dropped 5 bases and J dropped 5 bases, with 7 bases sitting between them. CDR1 is DFQATT and CDR2 is SNEGSKA in the germline V gene (reference sequence). This CDR3 has 11 residues. The CDR3, as DNA: TGCAGTGCTCGACTAGACAATGAGCAGTTCTTC. Protein sequence: CSARLDNEQFF.

CDR3 region: CASSTLGGFTDTQYF. CDR3 in DNA: TGTGCCAGCAGCACCCTAGGGGGGTTTACAGATACGCAGTATTTT. The V gene is TRBV11-3, the J gene TRBJ2-3; D possibly matches TRBD1 or TRBD2 (6 bases each). CDR1 and CDR2 (germline): SGHNT, YENEEA. This CDR3 has 15 amino acids. Trimming shortened V by 5 bases and J by 3 bases, and 15 bases separated the two germline ends.

The table lists this clone with a count of one. The junction does not match germline at one end; this may be a read error. CDR3 in amino acids: CASSRGREGSPLRF. The CDR3 coding sequence is TGTGCCAGCAGCAGGGGTCGGGAGGGCTCACCCCTCCGCTTT. The chain joins TRBV5-4 to TRBJ1-6; D possibly corresponds to TRBD1 (5 bases). This CDR3 has 14 amino acids. Germline V lookup: CDR1 SGHNT, CDR2 YYREEE (reference sequence). Looking up the rest from reference TRBV5-4 and TRBJ1-6 gives the full variable domain: ETGVTQSPTHLIKTRGQQVTLRCSSQSGHNTVSWYQQALGQGPQFIFQYYREEENGRGNFPPRFSGLQFPNYSSELNVNALELDDSALYLCASSRGREGSPLRFGNGTRLTVT.